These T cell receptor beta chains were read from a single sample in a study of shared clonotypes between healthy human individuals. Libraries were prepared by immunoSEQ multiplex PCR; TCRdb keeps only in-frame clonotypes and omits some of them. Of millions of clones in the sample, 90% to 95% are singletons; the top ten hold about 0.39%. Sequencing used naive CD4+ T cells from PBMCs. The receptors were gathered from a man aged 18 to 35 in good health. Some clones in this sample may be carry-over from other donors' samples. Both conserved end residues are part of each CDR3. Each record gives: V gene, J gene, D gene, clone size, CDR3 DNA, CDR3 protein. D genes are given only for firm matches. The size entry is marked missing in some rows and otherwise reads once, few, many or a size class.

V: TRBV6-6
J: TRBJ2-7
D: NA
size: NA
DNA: TGTGCCAGCCGGCGGGGGCGACTAGCCTACGAGCAGTACTTC
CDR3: CASRRGRLAYEQYF

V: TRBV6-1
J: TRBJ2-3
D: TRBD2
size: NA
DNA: TGTGCCAGCAGTCCCCTAGCGGGTAGCACAGATACGCAGTATTTT
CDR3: CASSPLAGSTDTQYF

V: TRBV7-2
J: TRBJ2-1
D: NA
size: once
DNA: TGTGCCAGCAGCTTGCGGACTAGGGGGGATGAGCAGTTCTTC
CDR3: CASSLRTRGDEQFF

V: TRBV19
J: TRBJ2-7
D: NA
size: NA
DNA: TGTGCCAGTACCCCTACACGGGGGAGCTCCTACGAGCAGTACTTC
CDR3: CASTPTRGSSYEQYF

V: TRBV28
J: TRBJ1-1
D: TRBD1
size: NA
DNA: TGTGCCAGCAACACCGGGGGACAGGGGCGCACTGAAGCTTTCTTT
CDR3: CASNTGGQGRTEAFF

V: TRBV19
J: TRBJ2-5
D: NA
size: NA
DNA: TGTGCCAGTAGTATTACTAGGCAAGAGACCCAGTACTTC
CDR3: CASSITRQETQYF

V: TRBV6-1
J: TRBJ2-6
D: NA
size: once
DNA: TGTGCCAGCAGTGAATACGTTCCTGGGGCCAACGTCCTGACTTTC
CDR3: CASSEYVPGANVLTF

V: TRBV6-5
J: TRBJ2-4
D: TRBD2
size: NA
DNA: TGTGCCAGCGGGACTAGCGGGACCATTCAGTACTTC
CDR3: CASGTSGTIQYF

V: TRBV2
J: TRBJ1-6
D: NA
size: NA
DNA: TGTGCCAGCAGTGAAGCAGGGAGGTCTGGGTCACCCCTCCACTTT
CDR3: CASSEAGRSGSPLHF

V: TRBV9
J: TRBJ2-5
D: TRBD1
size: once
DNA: TGTGCCAGCAGCGTAGAAGGGGGCGGAGAGACCCAGTACTTC
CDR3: CASSVEGGGETQYF

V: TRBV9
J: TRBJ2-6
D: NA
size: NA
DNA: TGTGCCAGCAGCGTATTAGGGTCCCCTGGGGTCCTGACTTTC
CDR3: CASSVLGSPGVLTF

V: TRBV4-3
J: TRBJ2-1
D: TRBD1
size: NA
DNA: TGCGCCAGCAGCCAAAGATCACTGGGACCCCGGACAGGTAACAATGAGCAGTTCTTC
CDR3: CASSQRSLGPRTGNNEQFF

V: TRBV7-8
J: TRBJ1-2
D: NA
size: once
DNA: TGTGCCAGCAGCTTACACCGCCCGATAAATGGCTACACCTTC
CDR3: CASSLHRPINGYTF

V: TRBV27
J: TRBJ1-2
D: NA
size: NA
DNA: TGTGCCAGCAGGGCCTTTGACTATGGCTACACCTTC
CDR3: CASRAFDYGYTF

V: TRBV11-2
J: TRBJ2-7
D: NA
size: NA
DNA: TGTGCCAGCAGCCCCGGGGTAGCAGCCTACGAGCAGTACTTC
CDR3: CASSPGVAAYEQYF

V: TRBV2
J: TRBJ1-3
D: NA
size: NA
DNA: TGTGCCAGCAGTGCGTGGAGTGACACCATATATTTT
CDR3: CASSAWSDTIYF

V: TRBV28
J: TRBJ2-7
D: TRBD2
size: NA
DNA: TGTGCCAGCATTATAGCGGGAGGTGGCGAGCAGTACTTC
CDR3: CASIIAGGGEQYF

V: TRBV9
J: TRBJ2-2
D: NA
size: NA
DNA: TGTGCCAGCAGCGTAGGCGGAGTGAACACCGGGGAGCTGTTTTTT
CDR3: CASSVGGVNTGELFF

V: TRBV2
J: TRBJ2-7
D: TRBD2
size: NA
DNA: TGTGCCAGCAGCCAAAGGACTAGCGGGTACATGGAGCAGTACTTC
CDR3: CASSQRTSGYMEQYF

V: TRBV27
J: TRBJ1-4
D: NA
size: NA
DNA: TGTGCCAGCAGTTTAGGGTCATCTGGGACCAGGGGTTTGTGGGAAAAACTGTTTTTT
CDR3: CASSLGSSGTRGLWEKLFF

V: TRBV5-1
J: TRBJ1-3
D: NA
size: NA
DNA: TGCGCCAGCAGCTCGATGACCTTACCGGGCACCATATATTTT
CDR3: CASSSMTLPGTIYF

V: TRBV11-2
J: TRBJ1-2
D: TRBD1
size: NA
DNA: TGTGCCAGCAGCGTTTACCCAGGGGGCGCGTATGGCTACACCTTC
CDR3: CASSVYPGGAYGYTF

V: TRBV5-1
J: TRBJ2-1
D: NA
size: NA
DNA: TGCGCCAGCAGCTTGGAGGGAACGGATTACAATGAGCAGTTCTTC
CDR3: CASSLEGTDYNEQFF

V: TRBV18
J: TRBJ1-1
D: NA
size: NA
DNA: TGTGCCAGCTCACCCTCGGGCCCGGTTGAAGCTTTCTTT
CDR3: CASSPSGPVEAFF

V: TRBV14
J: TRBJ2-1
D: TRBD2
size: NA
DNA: TGTGCCAGCAGCCAAGAATTAGCACTAGCGGGAGCCCTTACCTTGCTTAATGAGCAGTTCTTC
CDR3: CASSQELALAGALTLLNEQFF

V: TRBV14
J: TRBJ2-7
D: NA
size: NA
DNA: TGTGCCAGCAGCCAACGCAACGAGCAGTACTTC
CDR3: CASSQRNEQYF